This T cell receptor beta chain came from a study of T cells in narcolepsy. Study-wide points: Autoreactive HCRT-specific and TRIB2-specific clonotypes were marked in same-patient CSF-versus-blood CD4+ comparisons. Blood of same and different patients, but not healthy controls, reportedly held recurring autoreactive clonotypes.

Comment on this clone: Its target is not known.

Assay used: immunoSEQ multiplex PCR; TCRdb lists only in-frame clones, some missing. The table includes 12,000 or so clones, around 94% detected once. V trimming: 3 bases; J trimming: 2 bases; junction bases outside the gene matches: 5. Germline CDR1 SGHRS, CDR2 YFSETQ. This CDR3 region has 15 residues. The specimen was CD45RA- memory CD4+ T cells from PBMCs. This receptor was identified in a human donor with narcolepsy. V is TRBV5-1 and J is TRBJ2-3; TRBD2 matches 8 bases. The CDR3, as DNA: TGCGCCAGCAGCTCGTTAGCGGGGACCACAGATACGCAGTATTTT. Protein product: CASSSLAGTTDTQYF.